This TCR beta chain was found in a study of blood T cell repertoires in COVID-19. Assay used: immunoSEQ multiplex PCR; TCRdb lists only in-frame clones, some missing. In the table there are 120,000 to 150,000 clones, around 84% of which are singletons. This CDR3 comprises 17 residues. V lost 1 base to trimming and J lost 0 bases; unmatched junction nucleotides: 8. The germline gives CDR1 SGHTA, CDR2 FQGNSA. The receptor was isolated from a woman aged 50 to 65 who had been exposed to COVID-19. Material for sequencing was PBMCs or T cells enriched from blood (not recorded which). V is TRBV7-2 and J is TRBJ2-5, with 7 bases lining up with TRBD2. CDR3 bases: TGTGCCAGCAGCTTAGTAGGGGCTAGCGGATACCAAGAGACCCAGTACTTC. Its translation: CASSLVGASGYQETQYF.